This T cell receptor (beta chain) was sequenced in a study of PD-1 blockade in classical Hodgkin lymphoma. Remarks on this clone: The antigen is unknown.

This CDR3 has 14 residues. Germline CDR1 reads MNHNY; CDR2 reads SVGAGI (reference sequence). V lost 6 bases to trimming and J lost 1 base; unmatched junction nucleotides: 1. Relapses following autologous stem cell transplantation were seen in all patients, with brentuximab vedotin exposure varying. Thawed PBMCs underwent magnetic negative selection to yield purified CD4+ T cells. Relapsed/refractory classical Hodgkin lymphoma patients had complete, partial or progressive responses. Produced via immunoSEQ multiplex PCR; TCRdb's table is partial and in-frame only. The sample has 6,000 to 6,500 clones; 78% are singletons. General study results and limits: Repertoire differences have undefined causes, possibly disease activity or prior therapy.

The sequencing here drew on CD4+ T cells from blood, taken at baseline. The sequence came from a human donor with classical Hodgkin lymphoma. This rearrangement joins TRBV6-6 to TRBJ2-5; 11 positions agree with TRBD2. The CDR3 nucleotides read TGTGCCAGCAGCGGACTAGCGGGCCAAGAGACCCAGTACTTC. This gives the protein CASSGLAGQETQYF.